The 13 T cell receptor beta chains given below trace back to one sample, sequenced in a study of blood T cell repertoires in COVID-19. Clones were read by immunoSEQ multiplex PCR, and TCRdb kept only the in-frame ones, dropping some. This sample has around 160,000 clones, with around 81% found just once. The sequenced material came from peripheral blood. All receptors derive from a woman aged 40 to 49 with active or convalescent COVID-19.

J is TRBJ2-3 and V is TRBV13; D possibly corresponds to TRBD2 (6 bases). This CDR3 spans 15 amino acids. V shed 5 bases and J shed 8 bases, with 20 bases lying between them. Germline V gene sequence: CDR1 PRHDT, CDR2 FYEKMQ (reference sequence). The CDR3: CASSPGPAGWGTQYF. The CDR3 DNA reads TGTGCCAGCAGCCCGGGACCCGCGGGGTGGGGTACGCAGTATTTT. Drawing the rest from reference TRBV13 and TRBJ2-3, the complete variable domain is AAGVIQSPRHLIKEKRETATLKCYPIPRHDTVYWYQQGPGQDPQFLISFYEKMQSDKGSIPDRFSAQQFSDYHSELNMSSLELGDSALYFCASSPGPAGWGTQYFGPGTRLTVL.

The chain combines TRBV13 with TRBJ2-7; tentatively, D is TRBD2 (5 bases). In germline, CDR1 is PRHDT, CDR2 FYEKMQ (reference sequence). V dropped 3 bases and J dropped 3 bases, with 6 bases sitting between them. This CDR3 comprises 12 residues. The DNA for the CDR3 is TGTGCCAGCAGCTTCGGGGACTACGAGCAGTACTTC. Translated: CASSFGDYEQYF.

The chain has TRBV6-5 and TRBJ1-1, with TRBD1 identical over 8 bases. V was clipped by 6 bases and J by 7 bases; unmatched bases: 10. CDR1 is MNHEY and CDR2 is SVGAGI in the germline V gene. The CDR3 spans 14 residues. CDR3 coding DNA: TGTGCCAGCAGAACCGGACAGGGTTCAAATGAAGCTTTCTTT. Its translation: CASRTGQGSNEAFF.

The V and J genes are TRBV5-1 and TRBJ1-1; D unresolved. Germline lookup yields CDR1 SGHRS and CDR2 YFSETQ. The V end was cut by 0 bases, the J end by 0 bases, with 6 bases between. There are 14 residues in the CDR3. The CDR3 DNA follows: TGCGCCAGCAGCTTGGGCGCCCTGAACACTGAAGCTTTCTTT. It specifies CASSLGALNTEAFF. The variable domain in full, with the rest retrieved from reference TRBV5-1 and TRBJ1-1, is KAGVTQTPRYLIKTRGQQVTLSCSPISGHRSVSWYQQTPGQGLQFLFEYFSETQRNKGNFPGRFSGRQFSNSRSEMNVSTLELGDSALYLCASSLGALNTEAFFGQGTRLTVV.

This clone has just a few counts. The V gene is TRBV7-2, the J gene TRBJ2-5; 10 bases fit TRBD1. Germline V gives CDR1 SGHTA, CDR2 FQGNSA. The CDR3 runs 14 residues. After removal of 4 bases from V and 5 bases from J, the junction contained 4 bases not matched to a gene. The CDR3 here is CASSSAGQGETQYF. CDR3 bases: TGTGCCAGCAGCTCGGCGGGACAGGGGGAGACCCAGTACTTC. Full variable domain (missing parts from reference TRBV7-2 and TRBJ2-5): GAGVSQSPSNKVTEKGKDVELRCDPISGHTALYWYRQSLGQGLEFLIYFQGNSAPDKSGLPSDRFSAERTGGSVSTLTIQRTQQEDSAVYLCASSSAGQGETQYFGPGTRLLVL.

V and J are TRBV4-1 and TRBJ1-2, with TRBD1 as a possible D gene (5 bases). CDR3 size: 15 residues. V was shortened by 0 bases and J by 9 bases, with 17 bases between the two germline ends. Germline CDR1 is MGHRA and CDR2 is YSYEKL. CDR3 sequence reads: CASSQDPQGPASYTF. CDR3 bases: TGCGCCAGCAGCCAAGATCCCCAGGGCCCTGCTAGCTACACCTTC.

V usage is TRBV19 and J usage is TRBJ1-2; D gene ambiguous. CDR1 is LNHDA, CDR2 SQIVND, per germline (reference sequence). Trimming cost V 9 bases and J 4 bases, with 15 bases left between them. CDR3 size: 13 residues. The chain's CDR3 is CASRGWGFYGYTF. CDR3 DNA sequence: TGTGCCAGCAGAGGGTGGGGATTCTATGGCTACACCTTC.

Written as DNA, the CDR3 is TGTGCCAGCAGCTCCGGGACAGGGGATAACTATGGCTACACCTTC. Encoded protein: CASSSGTGDNYGYTF. This rearrangement joins TRBV6-5 to TRBJ1-2; TRBD1 agrees at 10 bases. V shed 6 bases, J shed 1 base, and the junction held 5 bases outside the gene matches. The CDR3 is 15 residues long. Germline CDR1 and CDR2: MNHEY and SVGAGI.

The gene calls are TRBV30 and TRBJ1-1, with TRBD1 matching 10 bases. The trim removed 2 bases at V and 5 bases at J, leaving 8 bases unmatched. The CDR3 has 15 residues. Per germline, CDR1 GTSNPN and CDR2 SVGIG (reference sequence). As DNA, the CDR3 is TGTGCCTGGAGTCCCAGGGACAGGGGAAGGACTGAAGCTTTCTTT. Residues: CAWSPRDRGRTEAFF.

The chain carries TRBV11-3 and TRBJ2-1; no definite D call. The CDR3 consists of 13 residues. V lost 1 base and J lost 15, with 16 bases in between. Germline V lookup: CDR1 SGHNT, CDR2 YENEEA. CDR3 amino acids: CASSLGVYGNRFF. As DNA, the CDR3 is TGTGCCAGCAGCTTAGGTGTGTACGGTAATAGGTTCTTC.

The chain joins TRBV6-2 or TRBV6-3 to TRBJ1-1; 7 bases fit TRBD1. The CDR3 spans 15 residues. Per germline, CDR1 MNHEY and CDR2 SVGEGT. J lost 3 bases, V lost 2 bases, and 6 bases had no gene match. DNA for the CDR3: TGTGCCAGCAGTTACCTCGACAGGGTGGACACTGAAGCTTTCTTT. Translating it yields CASSYLDRVDTEAFF.

The chain combines TRBV7-2 with TRBJ2-3; 12 bases are shared with TRBD2. V was pared by 8 bases and J by 2 bases, with 5 bases of the junction left unmatched. Germline CDR1 reads SGHTA; CDR2 reads FQGNSA. The CDR3 runs 15 residues. CDR3 DNA sequence: TGTGCCAGCGAACTAGCGGGAGGTACCACAGATACGCAGTATTTT. It encodes CASELAGGTTDTQYF.

The chain is built from TRBV27 and TRBJ2-5; a possible D gene is TRBD1 (6 bases). Looked up from germline, CDR1 is MNHEY and CDR2 is SMNVEV (reference sequence). Trimming removed 5 bases at V and 2 bases at J, with 24 bases between. The CDR3 is 18 amino acids. The CDR3 region has the DNA TGTGCCAGCAGTCCCCGAGGGGGAAGGGGTGTTTCACAAGAGACCCAGTACTTC. Its translation: CASSPRGGRGVSQETQYF.